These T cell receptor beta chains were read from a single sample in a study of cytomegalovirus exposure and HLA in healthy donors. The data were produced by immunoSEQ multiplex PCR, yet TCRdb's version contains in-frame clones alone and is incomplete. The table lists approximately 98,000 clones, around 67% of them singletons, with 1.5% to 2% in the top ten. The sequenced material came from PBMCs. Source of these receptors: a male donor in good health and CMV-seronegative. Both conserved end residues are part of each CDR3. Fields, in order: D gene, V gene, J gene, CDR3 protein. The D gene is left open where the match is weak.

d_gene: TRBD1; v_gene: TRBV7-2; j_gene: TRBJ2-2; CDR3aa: CASSLEQGDTGELFF
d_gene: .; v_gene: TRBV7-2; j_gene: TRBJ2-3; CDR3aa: CASSHRAAEISTDTQYF
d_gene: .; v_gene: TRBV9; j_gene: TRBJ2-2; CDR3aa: CASRKGGNTGELFF
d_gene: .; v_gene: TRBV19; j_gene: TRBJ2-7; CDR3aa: CASSPAGRSSYEQYF
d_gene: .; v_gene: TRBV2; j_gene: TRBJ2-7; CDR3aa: CASSDSGHYEQYF
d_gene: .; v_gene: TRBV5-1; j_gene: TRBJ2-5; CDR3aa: CASSLQGTQETQYF
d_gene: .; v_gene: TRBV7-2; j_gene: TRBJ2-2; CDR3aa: CASTTSGSYTGELFF
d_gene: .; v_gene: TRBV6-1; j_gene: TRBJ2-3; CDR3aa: CASSGRTATFFTDTQYF
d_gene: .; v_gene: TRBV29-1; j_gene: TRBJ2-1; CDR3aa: CSVSRDTPYNEQFF
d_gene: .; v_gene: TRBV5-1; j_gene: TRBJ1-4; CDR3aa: CASSPASGATNEKLFF
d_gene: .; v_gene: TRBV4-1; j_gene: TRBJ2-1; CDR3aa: CASSQGGTGFFLVENDGYFF
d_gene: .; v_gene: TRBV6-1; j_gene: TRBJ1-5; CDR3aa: CASSELGDQPQHF
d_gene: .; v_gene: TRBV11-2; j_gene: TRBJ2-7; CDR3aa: CASSYGSPYEQYF
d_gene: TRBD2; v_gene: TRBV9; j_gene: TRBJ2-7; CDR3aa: CASSVGTSGNYEQYF
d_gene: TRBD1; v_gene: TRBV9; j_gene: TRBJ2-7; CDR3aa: CASSAGQGVVYEQYF
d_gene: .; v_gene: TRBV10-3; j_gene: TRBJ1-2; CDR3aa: CATDEQGIGGYTF
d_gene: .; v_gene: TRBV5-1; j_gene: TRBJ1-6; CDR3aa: CASSPTSLGANSPLHF
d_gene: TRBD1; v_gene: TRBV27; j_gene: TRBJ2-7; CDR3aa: CASSLRTGTSYEQYF
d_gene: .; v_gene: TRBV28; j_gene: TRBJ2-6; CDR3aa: CASSFGEPGANVLTF
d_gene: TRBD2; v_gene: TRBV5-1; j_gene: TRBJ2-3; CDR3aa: CASSLVTSGTTDTQYF
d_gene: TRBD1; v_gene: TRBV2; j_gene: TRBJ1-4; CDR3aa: CASSRQGTWEKLFF
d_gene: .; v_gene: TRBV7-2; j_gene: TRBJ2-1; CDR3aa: CASSLRTGRVNSEQFF
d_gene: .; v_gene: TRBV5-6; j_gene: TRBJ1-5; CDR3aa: CASSLAQTSNQPQHF
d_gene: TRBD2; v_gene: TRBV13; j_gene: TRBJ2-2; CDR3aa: CASSQGLAAGSGELFF
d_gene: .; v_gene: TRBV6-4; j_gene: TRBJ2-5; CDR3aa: CASSPDSKETQYF
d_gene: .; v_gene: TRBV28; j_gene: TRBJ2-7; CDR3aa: CASSFSTLARYEQYF
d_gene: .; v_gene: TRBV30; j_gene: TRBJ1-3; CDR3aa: CAWSVASHGSGNTIYF
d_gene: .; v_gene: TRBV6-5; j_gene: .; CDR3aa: CASSYSKRDATYEQYF
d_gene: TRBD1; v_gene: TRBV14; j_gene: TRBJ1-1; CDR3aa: CASSPDRGGMNTEAFF
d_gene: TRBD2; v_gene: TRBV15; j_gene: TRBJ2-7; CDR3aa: CATSLGTSGRARDEQYF
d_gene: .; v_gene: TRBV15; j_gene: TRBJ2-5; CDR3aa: CATSRVYGRGETQYF
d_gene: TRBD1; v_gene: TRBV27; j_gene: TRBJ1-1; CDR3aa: CASSLGQGGEAFF
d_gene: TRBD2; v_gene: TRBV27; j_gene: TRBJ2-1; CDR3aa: CASSPRLAGEISIKNEQFF
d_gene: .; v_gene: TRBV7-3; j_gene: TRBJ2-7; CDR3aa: CASSLSGGSYEQYF
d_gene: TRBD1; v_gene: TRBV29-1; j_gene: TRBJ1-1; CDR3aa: CSVIPQGADTEAFF
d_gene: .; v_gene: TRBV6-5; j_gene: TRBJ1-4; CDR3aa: CASSSPGTNNEKLFF
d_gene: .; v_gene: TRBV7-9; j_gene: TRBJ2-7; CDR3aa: CASSLGLAESEQYF
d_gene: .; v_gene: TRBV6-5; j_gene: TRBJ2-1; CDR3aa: CASSSAREQFF
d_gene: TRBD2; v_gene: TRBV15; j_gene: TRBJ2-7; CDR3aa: CATRPSGRYEQYF
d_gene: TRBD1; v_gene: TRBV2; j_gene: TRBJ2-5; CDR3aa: CASSEVRRTGGFQETQYF
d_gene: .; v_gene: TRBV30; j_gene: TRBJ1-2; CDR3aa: CAWSREGYYGYTF
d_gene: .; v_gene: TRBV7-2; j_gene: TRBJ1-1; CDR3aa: CASSLVVGSGTEAFF
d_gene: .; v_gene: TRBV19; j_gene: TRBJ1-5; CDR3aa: CASSPGQYSNQPQHF